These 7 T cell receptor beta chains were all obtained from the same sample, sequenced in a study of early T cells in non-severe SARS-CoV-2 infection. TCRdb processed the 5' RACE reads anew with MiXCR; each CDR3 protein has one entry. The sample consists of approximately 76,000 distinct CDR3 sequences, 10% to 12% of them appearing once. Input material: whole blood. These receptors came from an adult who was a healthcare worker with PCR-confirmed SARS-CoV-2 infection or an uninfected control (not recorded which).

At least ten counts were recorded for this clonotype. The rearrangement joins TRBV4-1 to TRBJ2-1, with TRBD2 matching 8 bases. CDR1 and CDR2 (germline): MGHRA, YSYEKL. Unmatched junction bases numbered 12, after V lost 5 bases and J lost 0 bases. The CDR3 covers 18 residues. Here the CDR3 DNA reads TGCGCCAGCAGCGTGGGTCTAGCGGGCGCCAGCTCCTACAATGAGCAGTTCTTC. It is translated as CASSVGLAGASSYNEQFF.

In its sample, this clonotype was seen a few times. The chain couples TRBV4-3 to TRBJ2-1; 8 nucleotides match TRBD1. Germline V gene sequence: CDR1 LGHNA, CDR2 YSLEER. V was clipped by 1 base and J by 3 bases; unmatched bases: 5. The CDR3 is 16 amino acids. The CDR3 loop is CASSQVGTGDYNEQFF. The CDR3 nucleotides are TGCGCCAGCAGCCAAGTCGGGACAGGCGACTACAATGAGCAGTTCTTC.

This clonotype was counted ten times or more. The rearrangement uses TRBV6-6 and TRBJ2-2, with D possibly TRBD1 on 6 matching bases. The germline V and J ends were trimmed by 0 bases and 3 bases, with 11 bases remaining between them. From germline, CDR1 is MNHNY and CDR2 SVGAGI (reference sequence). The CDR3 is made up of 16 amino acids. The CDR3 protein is CASSYSQGGYTGELFF. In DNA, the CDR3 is TGTGCCAGCAGTTACTCACAGGGCGGGTACACCGGGGAGCTGTTTTTT.

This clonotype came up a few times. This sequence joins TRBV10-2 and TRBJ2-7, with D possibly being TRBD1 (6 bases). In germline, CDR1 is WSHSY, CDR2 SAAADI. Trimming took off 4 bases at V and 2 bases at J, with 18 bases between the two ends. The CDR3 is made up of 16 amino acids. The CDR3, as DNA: TGCGCCAGCAGTGGGTCAGGGGCAGGCGTACCCTACGAGCAGTACTTC. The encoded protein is CASSGSGAGVPYEQYF.

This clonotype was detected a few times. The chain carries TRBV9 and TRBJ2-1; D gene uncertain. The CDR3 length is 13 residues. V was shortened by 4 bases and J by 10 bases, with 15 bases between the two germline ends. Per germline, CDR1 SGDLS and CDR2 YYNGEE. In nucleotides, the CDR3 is TGTGCCAGCAGCTCAAACTTACAGAGCGAGCAGTTCTTC. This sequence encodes CASSSNLQSEQFF.

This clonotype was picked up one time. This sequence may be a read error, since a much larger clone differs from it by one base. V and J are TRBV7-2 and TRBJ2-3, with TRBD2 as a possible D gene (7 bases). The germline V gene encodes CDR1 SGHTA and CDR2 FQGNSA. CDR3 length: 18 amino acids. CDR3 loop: CASSLDKGRGANTETQYF. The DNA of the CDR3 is TGTGCCAGCAGCTTAGATAAAGGACGGGGGGCCAACACAGAAACGCAGTATTTT.

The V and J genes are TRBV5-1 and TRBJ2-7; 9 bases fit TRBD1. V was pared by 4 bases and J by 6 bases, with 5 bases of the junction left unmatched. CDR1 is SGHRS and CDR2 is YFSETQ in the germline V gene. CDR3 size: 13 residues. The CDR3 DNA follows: TGCGCCAGCAGCGGGGGACAGGGATCCGAGCAGTACTTC. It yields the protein CASSGGQGSEQYF. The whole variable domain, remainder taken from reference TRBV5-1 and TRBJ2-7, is KAGVTQTPRYLIKTRGQQVTLSCSPISGHRSVSWYQQTPGQGLQFLFEYFSETQRNKGNFPGRFSGRQFSNSRSEMNVSTLELGDSALYLCASSGGQGSEQYFGPGTRLTVT.